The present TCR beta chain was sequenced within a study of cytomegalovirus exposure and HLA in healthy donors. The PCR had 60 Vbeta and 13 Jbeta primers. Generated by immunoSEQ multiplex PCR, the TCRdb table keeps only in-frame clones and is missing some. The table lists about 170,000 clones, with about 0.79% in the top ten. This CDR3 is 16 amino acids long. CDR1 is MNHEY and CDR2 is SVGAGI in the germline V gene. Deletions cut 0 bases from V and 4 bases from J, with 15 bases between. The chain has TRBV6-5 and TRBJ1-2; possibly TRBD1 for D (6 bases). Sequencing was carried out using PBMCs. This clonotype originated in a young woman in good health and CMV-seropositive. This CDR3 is CASSYSITGGGYGYTF. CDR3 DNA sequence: TGTGCCAGCAGTTACTCGATTACGGGGGGCGGCTATGGCTACACCTTC.